The entry below gives a single T cell receptor beta chain sequence along with its context. This record belongs to a study of blood T cell repertoires in COVID-19. In the authors' methods: The authors estimated nucleated cell counts from reference gene primer amplification. Profiling relied on immunoSEQ multiplex PCR, and the TCRdb table lists in-frame clones only, not all of them. The D gene and trimming were derived from the DNA, and the V and J assignments and clone size from that table. The data contain over 130,000 clones, 75% to 80% of them singletons. This study enrolled people aged about 18 to 100 from about two dozen US geographic areas. Recovered status applied to Cohort 3 donors who had two consecutive negative PCRs. It also applied to those with clearance or with symptom resolution. The germline V gene has CDR1 SGDLS and CDR2 YYNGEE. This CDR3 spans 15 amino acids. Deletions cut 4 bases from V and 2 bases from J, with 10 bases between.

This receptor was obtained from a woman between 45 and 60 years old who had recovered from COVID-19. The J gene is TRBJ1-6, the V gene TRBV9; D ambiguous. The sample consisted of PBMCs or T cells enriched from blood (not recorded which). CDR3 nucleotides: TGTGCCAGCAGCCCAGGTGTGGCCTATAATTCACCCCTCCACTTT. This gives the protein CASSPGVAYNSPLHF.